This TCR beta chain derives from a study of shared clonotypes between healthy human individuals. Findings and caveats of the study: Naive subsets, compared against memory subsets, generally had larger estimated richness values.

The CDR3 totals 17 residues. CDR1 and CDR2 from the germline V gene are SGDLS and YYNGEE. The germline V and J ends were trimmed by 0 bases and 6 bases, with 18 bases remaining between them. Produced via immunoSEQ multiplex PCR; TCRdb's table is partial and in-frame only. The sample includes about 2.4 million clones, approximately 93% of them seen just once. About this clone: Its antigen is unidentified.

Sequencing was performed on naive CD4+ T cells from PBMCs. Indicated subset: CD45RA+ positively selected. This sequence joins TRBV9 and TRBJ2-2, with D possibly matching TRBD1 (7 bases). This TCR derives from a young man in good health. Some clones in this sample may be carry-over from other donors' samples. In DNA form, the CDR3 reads TGTGCCAGCAGCGTAGGCGGAGGGGGCGCATTTGCCGGGGAGCTGTTTTTT. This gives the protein CASSVGGGGAFAGELFF. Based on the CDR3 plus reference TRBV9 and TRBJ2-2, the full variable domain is DSGVTQTPKHLITATGQRVTLRCSPRSGDLSVYWYQQSLDQGLQFLIQYYNGEERAKGNILERFSAQQFPDLHSELNLSSLELGDSALYFCASSVGGGGAFAGELFFGEGSRLTVL.